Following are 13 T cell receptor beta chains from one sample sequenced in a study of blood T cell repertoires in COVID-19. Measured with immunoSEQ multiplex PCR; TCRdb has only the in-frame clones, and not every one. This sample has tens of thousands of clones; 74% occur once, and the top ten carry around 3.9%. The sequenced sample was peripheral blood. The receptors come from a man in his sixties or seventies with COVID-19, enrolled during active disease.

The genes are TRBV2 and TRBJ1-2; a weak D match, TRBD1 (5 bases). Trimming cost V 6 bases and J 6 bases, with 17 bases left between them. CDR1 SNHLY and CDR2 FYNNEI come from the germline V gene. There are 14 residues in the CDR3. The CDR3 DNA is TGTGCCAGCAGCGCCAGGGAGGGTGGGGATGGCTACACCTTC. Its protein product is CASSAREGGDGYTF. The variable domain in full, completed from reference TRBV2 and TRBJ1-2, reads EPEVTQTPSHQVTQMGQEVILRCVPISNHLYFYWYRQILGQKVEFLVSFYNNEISEKSEIFDDQFSVERPDGSNFTLKIRSTKLEDSAMYFCASSAREGGDGYTFGSGTRLTVV.

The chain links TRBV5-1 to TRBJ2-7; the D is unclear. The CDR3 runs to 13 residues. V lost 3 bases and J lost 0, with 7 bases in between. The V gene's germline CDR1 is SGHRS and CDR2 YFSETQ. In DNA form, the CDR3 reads TGCGCCAGCAGCTCGACTCTCTCCTACGAGCAGTACTTC. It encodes CASSSTLSYEQYF.

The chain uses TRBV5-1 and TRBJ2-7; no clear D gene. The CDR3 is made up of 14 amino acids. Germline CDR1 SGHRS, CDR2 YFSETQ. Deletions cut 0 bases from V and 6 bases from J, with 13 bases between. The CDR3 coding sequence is TGCGCCAGCAGCTTGGGCGGTAATGGTCGCGAGCAGTACTTC. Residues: CASSLGGNGREQYF.

The CDR3 coding sequence is TGCAGCGTTAGTGGCGGGACAGGGGCTTTAAACACTGAAGCTTTCTTT. Translating it yields CSVSGGTGALNTEAFF. The rearrangement links TRBV29-1 to TRBJ1-1; 10 nucleotides line up with TRBD1. V lost 5 bases to trimming and J lost 2 bases; unmatched junction nucleotides: 11. In germline, CDR1 is SQVTM, CDR2 ANQGSEA. The CDR3 is 16 amino acids.

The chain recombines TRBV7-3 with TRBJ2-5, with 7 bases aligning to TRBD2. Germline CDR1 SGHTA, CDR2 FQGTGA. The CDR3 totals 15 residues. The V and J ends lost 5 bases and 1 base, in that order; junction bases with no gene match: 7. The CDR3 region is CASSASTSSQETQYF. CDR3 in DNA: TGTGCCAGCAGCGCTTCGACTAGCTCCCAAGAGACCCAGTACTTC.

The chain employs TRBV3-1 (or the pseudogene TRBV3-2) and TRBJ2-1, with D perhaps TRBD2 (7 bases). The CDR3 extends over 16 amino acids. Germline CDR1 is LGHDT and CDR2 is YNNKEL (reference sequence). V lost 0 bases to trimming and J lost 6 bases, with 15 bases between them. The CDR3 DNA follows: TGTGCCAGCAGCCAAGAGAAGGGAGGGGGGGGCAATGAGCAGTTCTTC. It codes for CASSQEKGGGGNEQFF.

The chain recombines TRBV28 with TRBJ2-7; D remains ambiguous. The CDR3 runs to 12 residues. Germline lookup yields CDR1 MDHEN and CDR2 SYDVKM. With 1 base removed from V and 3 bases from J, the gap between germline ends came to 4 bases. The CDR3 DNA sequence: TGTGCCAGCAGTTTATCAAACTACGAGCAGTACTTC. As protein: CASSLSNYEQYF.

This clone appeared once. The chain's CDR3 is CASSVGAIAKNIQYF. Written as DNA, the CDR3 is TGTGCCAGCAGCGTAGGGGCCATAGCCAAAAACATTCAGTACTTC. This sequence joins TRBV9 and TRBJ2-4; no definite D call. Trimming removed 0 bases at V and 0 bases at J, with 7 bases between. The germline V gene has CDR1 SGDLS and CDR2 YYNGEE. This CDR3 has 15 amino acids.

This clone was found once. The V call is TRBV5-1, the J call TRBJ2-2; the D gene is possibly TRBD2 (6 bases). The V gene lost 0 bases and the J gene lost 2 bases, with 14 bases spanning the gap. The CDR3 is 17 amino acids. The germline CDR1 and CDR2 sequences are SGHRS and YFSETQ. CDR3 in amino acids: CASSLVLGTDNTGELFF. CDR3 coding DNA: TGCGCCAGCAGCTTGGTTCTGGGGACTGATAACACCGGGGAGCTGTTTTTT.

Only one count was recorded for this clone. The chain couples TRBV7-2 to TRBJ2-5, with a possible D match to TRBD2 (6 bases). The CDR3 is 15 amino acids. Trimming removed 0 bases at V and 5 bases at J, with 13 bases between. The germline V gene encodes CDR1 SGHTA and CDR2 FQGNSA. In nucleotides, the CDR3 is TGTGCCAGCAGCTTAGCGCTGGGCGGGACGGAGACCCAGTACTTC. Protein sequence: CASSLALGGTETQYF.

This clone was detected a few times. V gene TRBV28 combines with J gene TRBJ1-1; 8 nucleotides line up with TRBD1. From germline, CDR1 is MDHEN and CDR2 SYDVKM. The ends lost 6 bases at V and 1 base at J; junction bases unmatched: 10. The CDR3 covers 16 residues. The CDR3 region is CASRIPGGVRNTEAFF. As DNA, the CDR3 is TGTGCCAGCAGGATACCAGGGGGCGTGAGGAACACTGAAGCTTTCTTT. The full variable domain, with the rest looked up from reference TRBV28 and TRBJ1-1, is DVKVTQSSRYLVKRTGEKVFLECVQDMDHENMFWYRQDPGLGLRLIYFSYDVKMKEKGDIPEGYSVSREKKERFSLILESASTNQTSMYLCASRIPGGVRNTEAFFGQGTRLTVV.

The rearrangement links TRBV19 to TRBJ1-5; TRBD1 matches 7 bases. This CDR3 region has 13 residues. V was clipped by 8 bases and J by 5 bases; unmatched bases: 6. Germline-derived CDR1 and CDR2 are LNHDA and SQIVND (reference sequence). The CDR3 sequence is CASAGTAHQPQHF. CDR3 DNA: TGTGCCAGTGCGGGGACAGCTCATCAGCCCCAGCATTTT.

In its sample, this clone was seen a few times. CDR3 nucleotide sequence: TGTGCCAGCAGCCCCCTAGCGGGAAGCTCCTACGAGCAGTACTTC. This sequence encodes CASSPLAGSSYEQYF. The gene calls are TRBV3-1 (or the pseudogene TRBV3-2) and TRBJ2-7, with 9 bases lining up with TRBD2. The CDR3 is made up of 15 amino acids. V dropped 4 bases and J dropped 0; count of bases not matched to a gene: 4. Germline CDR1 reads LGHDT; CDR2 reads YNNKEL (reference sequence).